The 32 T cell receptor beta chains listed next were all sequenced from one sample in a study of blood T cell repertoires in COVID-19 (dated by TCRdb to the early 2020s). Receptors were amplified or captured by the immunoSEQ multiplex PCR assay. TCRdb retrieved this table from immuneACCESS and kept in-frame rearrangements only. Not all clones are present; in checked studies, unresolved V genes account for under half, and no reason is known for the remainder. The sample profile shows about 300,000 clones; 88% of them were found once. The ten largest clones capture about 7% of the sample. The specimen was peripheral blood. Receptors originate from a woman aged 25-40 years who had recovered from COVID-19.

This clone appeared a single time. The V and J genes are TRBV4-3 and TRBJ1-2; possibly TRBD1 for D (6 bases). From germline, CDR1 is LGHNA and CDR2 YSLEER. V lost 4 bases to trimming and J lost 5 bases, with 23 bases between them. The length of the CDR3 is 17 residues. This CDR3 reads CASSPFSGARGGYGYTF. Written as DNA, the CDR3 is TGCGCCAGCAGCCCCTTCTCAGGGGCGCGAGGTGGATATGGCTACACCTTC.

This rearrangement joins TRBV28 to TRBJ2-7, with 8 bases aligning to TRBD1. Germline CDR1 and CDR2: MDHEN and SYDVKM. CDR3 length equals 15 residues. V lost 5 bases and J lost 2; bases outside the gene matches: 8. Here the CDR3 reads CASSDLGQATYEQYF. The CDR3 DNA reads TGTGCCAGCAGTGATCTGGGACAGGCAACCTACGAGCAGTACTTC.

The chain carries TRBV7-3 and TRBJ2-5, with 7 positions matching TRBD1. The length of the CDR3 is 15 residues. The germline gives CDR1 SGHTA, CDR2 FQGTGA. The junction had 12 bases not matched to a gene; V was cut back by 6 bases and J by 5 bases. CDR3 nucleotide sequence: TGTGCCAGCAGTCTTCGGACAGGCGATGGGGAGACCCAGTACTTC. It specifies CASSLRTGDGETQYF.

V is TRBV5-6 and J is TRBJ1-2, with D perhaps TRBD1 (5 bases). The V and J ends lost 0 bases and 4 bases respectively, with 7 bases between them. CDR1 is SGHDT, CDR2 YYEEEE, per germline. The CDR3 has 13 amino acids. As DNA, the CDR3 is TGTGCCAGCAGCTTGGAGGACACCTATGGCTACACCTTC. Encoded protein: CASSLEDTYGYTF.

The chain links TRBV7-2 to TRBJ2-6; D is undetermined. The germline gives CDR1 SGHTA, CDR2 FQGNSA. The CDR3 is 15 amino acids. V was cut by 1 base and J by 1 base, with 5 bases left in between. In DNA form, the CDR3 reads TGTGCCAGCAGCTTAGGGCCATCTGGGGCCAACGTCCTGACTTTC. Amino acid sequence: CASSLGPSGANVLTF.

The chain employs TRBV5-1 and TRBJ2-7; 7 positions agree with TRBD2. The CDR3 has 15 amino acids. The germline V gene has CDR1 SGHRS and CDR2 YFSETQ. Losses at the gene ends were 4 bases for V and 6 bases for J; bases not matched to a gene: 13. CDR3 in amino acids: CASSPGGLGLGEQYF. For the CDR3, the DNA is TGCGCCAGCAGCCCGGGCGGACTAGGCCTGGGCGAGCAGTACTTC.

In DNA form, the CDR3 reads TGTGCCAGCTCACCCCGGGACATAGGAAGGCCCCAGCATTTT. Translation: CASSPRDIGRPQHF. The chain links TRBV18 to TRBJ1-5; TRBD1 is a possible D gene (6 bases). Germline values: CDR1 KGHSH, CDR2 LQKENI. This CDR3 contains 14 residues. Trimming pared 3 bases from V and 9 bases from J, leaving 15 bases between.

The gene calls are TRBV13 and TRBJ1-3; no firm D call. Per the germline V gene, CDR1 is PRHDT and CDR2 is FYEKMQ (reference sequence). The V and J ends lost 4 bases and 0 bases respectively, with 22 bases between them. CDR3 size: 19 residues. The CDR3 DNA reads TGTGCCAGCAGCTCCCGGCAAGGGTCTTGGCGGGGCTCTGGAAACACCATATATTTT. Translation: CASSSRQGSWRGSGNTIYF.

The chain couples TRBV27 to TRBJ2-2; the match to TRBD1 covers 7 bases. After removal of 5 bases from V and 4 bases from J, the junction contained 10 bases not matched to a gene. The CDR3 covers 16 residues. Germline values: CDR1 MNHEY, CDR2 SMNVEV (reference sequence). CDR3 bases: TGTGCCAGCAGTCTGGACAGGCCCCGGGTCACCGGGGAGCTGTTTTTT. It translates to CASSLDRPRVTGELFF.

The rearrangement uses TRBV7-2 and TRBJ1-4; D is unclear. The CDR3 sequence is 15 residues long. The V end lost 3 bases, the J end lost 5 bases, and 13 bases lay between the germline ends. Germline CDR1 reads SGHTA; CDR2 reads FQGNSA. This CDR3 reads CASSFSGSRNEKLFF. CDR3 nucleotides: TGTGCCAGCAGCTTTTCGGGTTCCAGAAATGAAAAACTGTTTTTT.

The V gene is TRBV14, the J gene TRBJ2-3; 9 bases are shared with TRBD1. The V gene's germline CDR1 is SGHDN and CDR2 FVKESK. V trimming: 0 bases; J trimming: 3 bases; junction bases outside the gene matches: 10. This CDR3 has 18 residues. In nucleotides, the CDR3 is TGTGCCAGCAGCCAAGAGAACAGGGGGCTGATAAGGACAGATACGCAGTATTTT. This codes for CASSQENRGLIRTDTQYF.

The chain is built from TRBV24-1 and TRBJ2-5; 9 nucleotides agree with TRBD1. Trimming cost V 1 base and J 0 bases; bases outside gene matches: 2. The germline V gene encodes CDR1 KGHDR and CDR2 SFDVKD. The CDR3 consists of 16 residues. The CDR3 region is CATSDFGDRDQETQYF. The CDR3 nucleotides are TGTGCCACCAGTGATTTTGGGGACAGGGACCAAGAGACCCAGTACTTC.

The chain uses TRBV5-4 and TRBJ1-6; D possibly corresponds to TRBD1 (5 bases). CDR1 and CDR2 (germline): SGHNT, YYREEE (reference sequence). V shed 0 bases and J shed 2 bases, with 9 bases lying between them. The length of the CDR3 is 16 residues. The CDR3 DNA follows: TGTGCCAGCAGCTTGGCCAAGGGGACCTATAATTCACCCCTCCACTTT. This sequence encodes CASSLAKGTYNSPLHF.

The table lists this clone with a count of one. This chain joins TRBV5-1 and TRBJ2-3; 10 nucleotides line up with TRBD2. Trimming at V came to 0 bases and at J to 1 base, leaving 2 bases not matched to a gene. Germline CDR1 is SGHRS and CDR2 is YFSETQ. There are 16 residues in the CDR3. The CDR3: CASSLERGGRTDTQYF. CDR3 DNA sequence: TGCGCCAGCAGCTTGGAGCGGGGGGGCCGCACAGATACGCAGTATTTT.

The chain carries TRBV5-4 and TRBJ1-1; D is possibly TRBD1 (6 bases). The CDR3 spans 13 residues. Germline V gene lookup returns CDR1 SGHNT and CDR2 YYREEE (reference sequence). V shed 4 bases and J shed 1 base, with 8 bases lying between them. In DNA, the CDR3 is TGTGCCAGCAGCCCGGGACAGAACACTGAAGCTTTCTTT. It specifies CASSPGQNTEAFF.

This chain joins TRBV5-6 and TRBJ1-1, with D perhaps matching TRBD1 (5 bases). V was shortened by 2 bases and J by 0 bases, with 14 bases between the two germline ends. Looked up from germline, CDR1 is SGHDT and CDR2 is YYEEEE. This CDR3 has 16 amino acids. The CDR3 here is CASSFTGDSLNTEAFF. Here the CDR3 DNA reads TGTGCCAGCAGCTTCACGGGGGACTCATTGAACACTGAAGCTTTCTTT.

The chain is built from TRBV10-1 and TRBJ1-2, with TRBD1 as a possible D gene (5 bases). CDR1 WNHNN and CDR2 SYGVQD come from the germline V gene (reference sequence). CDR3 length: 15 amino acids. Trimming left V 0 bases short and J 3 bases short, with 11 bases between. Here the CDR3 reads CASSESGGDHYGYTF. The CDR3 bases are TGCGCCAGCAGTGAGTCGGGAGGGGATCACTATGGCTACACCTTC.

This clone appeared once. CDR3 bases: TGTGCCTGGAGTGGTGTGACAGAAGATTCACCCCTCCACTTT. It codes for CAWSGVTEDSPLHF. The V and J genes are TRBV30 and TRBJ1-6, with D possibly matching TRBD1 (5 bases). In germline, CDR1 is GTSNPN, CDR2 SVGIG (reference sequence). V lost 1 base, J lost 8 bases, and 12 bases lay in between. The CDR3 sequence is 14 residues long.

The CDR3 loop reads CASSFIGQGYTGELFF. DNA for the CDR3: TGTGCCAGCAGTTTTATAGGACAGGGGTACACCGGGGAGCTGTTTTTT. The chain recombines TRBV28 with TRBJ2-2; 9 positions agree with TRBD1. The CDR3 is made up of 16 amino acids. V was clipped by 3 bases and J by 3 bases; unmatched bases: 5. CDR1 and CDR2 (germline): MDHEN, SYDVKM.

For this clone: The sample has other DNA sequences that encode this CDR3 too. The V gene is TRBV3-1 (or the pseudogene TRBV3-2), the J gene TRBJ1-2, with a weak D call TRBD1 (6 bases). Germline V gene sequence: CDR1 LGHDT, CDR2 YNNKEL (reference sequence). Trimming pared 3 bases from V and 7 bases from J, leaving 9 bases between. This CDR3 has 12 amino acids. The chain's CDR3 is CASSQGAGGYTF. DNA for the CDR3: TGTGCCAGCAGCCAGGGGGCGGGTGGCTACACCTTC.

This chain connects TRBV13 to TRBJ2-7, with 7 bases fitting TRBD1. The CDR3 has 14 residues. Trimming cost V 10 bases and J 1 base; bases outside gene matches: 10. Germline V lookup: CDR1 PRHDT, CDR2 FYEKMQ (reference sequence). The CDR3 DNA is TGTGCCACCATGTGGGACAGAGGGTCCTACGAGCAGTACTTC. This encodes CATMWDRGSYEQYF.

The chain carries TRBV29-1 and TRBJ2-7; tentatively, D is TRBD2 (6 bases). There are 13 residues in the CDR3. The V and J ends lost 1 base and 6 bases respectively, with 13 bases between them. Germline V gives CDR1 SQVTM, CDR2 ANQGSEA. CDR3 sequence: CSVEGNAGSEQYF. The CDR3 nucleotides read TGCAGCGTTGAAGGGAACGCGGGGTCCGAGCAGTACTTC.

The chain has TRBV27 and TRBJ1-4; perhaps TRBD1 as D (5 bases). This CDR3 region has 13 residues. V lost 6 bases, J lost 4 bases, and 9 bases lay in between. CDR1 MNHEY and CDR2 SMNVEV come from the germline V gene (reference sequence). The CDR3 DNA reads TGTGCCAGCAGGGAGGGACGTAATGAAAAACTGTTTTTT. Residues: CASREGRNEKLFF. The whole variable domain, remainder taken from reference TRBV27 and TRBJ1-4, is EAQVTQNPRYLITVTGKKLTVTCSQNMNHEYMSWYRQDPGLGLRQIYYSMNVEVTDKGDVPEGYKVSRKEKRNFPLILESPSPNQTSLYFCASREGRNEKLFFGSGTQLSVL.

The V call is TRBV23-1, the J call TRBJ2-1; tentatively, D is TRBD1 (5 bases). TRBV23-1 is an ORF, and what it does is uncertain. CDR3 size: 17 residues. Trimming removed 0 bases from V and 0 bases from J, with 12 bases in between. CDR3 amino acids: CASSQSGKGNSYNEQFF. The CDR3 DNA reads as TGCGCCAGCAGTCAATCTGGCAAGGGGAACTCCTACAATGAGCAGTTCTTC.

The V and J genes are TRBV5-1 and TRBJ2-3, with a weak D call TRBD1 (5 bases). The CDR3 contains 15 residues. V was trimmed by 6 bases and J by 0 bases, leaving 14 bases between them. Germline lookup yields CDR1 SGHRS and CDR2 YFSETQ. The CDR3 region is CASKDSESSTDTQYF. CDR3 nucleotide sequence: TGCGCCAGCAAAGACAGCGAATCTAGCACAGATACGCAGTATTTT.

The chain joins TRBV12-3 or TRBV12-4 to TRBJ1-3; 9 bases are shared with TRBD1. The J segment lost 8 bases and the V segment lost 8 bases, leaving 7 bases of the junction unmatched. This CDR3 is 13 amino acids long. CDR3 DNA: TGTGCCAGCGGAGGGACAGGGAATTACACCATATATTTT. Its protein is CASGGTGNYTIYF.

The genes are TRBV18 and TRBJ2-7; 8 bases align to TRBD1. Looked up from germline, CDR1 is KGHSH and CDR2 is LQKENI. The V segment lost 3 bases and the J segment 6 bases; nucleotides outside the gene matches: 7. The CDR3 is 14 residues long. CDR3 region: CASSPDRGFSEQYF. The CDR3, as DNA: TGTGCCAGCTCACCCGACAGGGGATTTAGCGAGCAGTACTTC. The full variable domain, rest sourced from reference TRBV18 and TRBJ2-7, is NAGVMQNPRHLVRRRGQEARLRCSPMKGHSHVYWYRQLPEEGLKFMVYLQKENIIDESGMPKERFSAEFPKEGPSILRIQQVVRGDSAAYFCASSPDRGFSEQYFGPGTRLTVT.

The J gene is TRBJ1-5, the V gene TRBV28; tentative D call: TRBD1 (6 bases). The germline gives CDR1 MDHEN, CDR2 SYDVKM. There are 16 residues in the CDR3. V was pared by 5 bases and J by 2 bases, with 16 bases between. DNA for the CDR3: TGTGCCAGCAGTCCACAGCAGGGGTTCGGCAATCAGCCCCAGCATTTT. Translation gives CASSPQQGFGNQPQHF.

V is TRBV3-1 (or the pseudogene TRBV3-2) and J is TRBJ1-2; TRBD1 matches at 7 bases. Germline lookup yields CDR1 LGHDT and CDR2 YNNKEL (reference sequence). The V and J ends lost 0 bases and 8 bases, in that order; junction bases with no gene match: 9. This CDR3 spans 15 amino acids. The CDR3 is CASSQEPTGASGYTF. The DNA for the CDR3 is TGTGCCAGCAGCCAAGAGCCAACAGGGGCCTCAGGCTACACCTTC.

The chain recombines TRBV28 with TRBJ1-4; 9 bases map to TRBD1. V lost 4 bases, J lost 7 bases, and 4 bases stayed unmatched. CDR1 MDHEN and CDR2 SYDVKM come from the germline V gene. There are 14 residues in the CDR3. The DNA for the CDR3 is TGTGCCAGCAGTTCGCGACAGGGGGGTGAAAAACTGTTTTTT. It specifies CASSSRQGGEKLFF.

This chain joins TRBV27 and TRBJ2-1; D unclear. CDR3 length: 18 amino acids. Germline V gene sequence: CDR1 MNHEY, CDR2 SMNVEV (reference sequence). Trimming cost V 2 bases and J 9 bases, with 26 bases left between them. The CDR3: CASSLTFVRQTPPPEQFF. CDR3 nucleotide sequence: TGTGCCAGCAGTTTAACCTTCGTAAGACAAACCCCGCCTCCTGAGCAGTTCTTC.

This clone was found once. This chain joins TRBV19 and TRBJ1-5; weak D call: TRBD1 (5 bases). The CDR3 loop spans 15 amino acids. Per germline, CDR1 LNHDA and CDR2 SQIVND (reference sequence). Trimming removed 4 bases from V and 1 base from J, with 11 bases in between. CDR3 bases: TGTGCCAGTAGTAAAATCAGGGTGAGCAATCAGCCCCAGCATTTT. Its translation: CASSKIRVSNQPQHF.